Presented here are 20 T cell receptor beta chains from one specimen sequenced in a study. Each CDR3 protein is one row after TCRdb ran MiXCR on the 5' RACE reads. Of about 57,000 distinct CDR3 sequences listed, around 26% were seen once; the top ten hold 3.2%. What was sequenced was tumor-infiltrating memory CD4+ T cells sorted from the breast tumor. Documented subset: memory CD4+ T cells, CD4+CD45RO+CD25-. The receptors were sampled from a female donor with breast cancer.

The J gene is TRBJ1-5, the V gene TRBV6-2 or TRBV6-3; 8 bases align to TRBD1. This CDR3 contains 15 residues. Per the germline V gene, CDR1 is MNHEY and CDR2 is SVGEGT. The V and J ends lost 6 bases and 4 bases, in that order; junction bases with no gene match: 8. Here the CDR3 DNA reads TGTGCCAGCAGGCCGGACAGGGAAGGAAATCAGCCCCAGCATTTT. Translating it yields CASRPDREGNQPQHF.

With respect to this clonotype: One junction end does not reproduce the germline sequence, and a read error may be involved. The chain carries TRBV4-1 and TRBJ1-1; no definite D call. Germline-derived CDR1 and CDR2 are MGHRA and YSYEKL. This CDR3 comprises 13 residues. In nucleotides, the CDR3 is TGCGCCAGCGCCTATGCATTGAACGCTGAAGCTTTCTTT. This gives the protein CASAYALNAEAFF.

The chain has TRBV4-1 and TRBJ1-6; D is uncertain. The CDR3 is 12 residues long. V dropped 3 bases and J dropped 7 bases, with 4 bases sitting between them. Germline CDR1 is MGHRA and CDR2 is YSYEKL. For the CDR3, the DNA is TGCGCCAGCAGCCAGGTCAATTCACCCCTCCACTTT. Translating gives CASSQVNSPLHF.

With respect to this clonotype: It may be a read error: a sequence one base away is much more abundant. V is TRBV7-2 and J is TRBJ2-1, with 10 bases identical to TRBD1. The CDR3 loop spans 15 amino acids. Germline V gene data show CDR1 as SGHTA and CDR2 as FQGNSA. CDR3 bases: TGTGCCGGCAGCGCCTGGGACAGGGGAGGGGATGAGCAGTTCTTC. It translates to CAGSAWDRGGDEQFF.

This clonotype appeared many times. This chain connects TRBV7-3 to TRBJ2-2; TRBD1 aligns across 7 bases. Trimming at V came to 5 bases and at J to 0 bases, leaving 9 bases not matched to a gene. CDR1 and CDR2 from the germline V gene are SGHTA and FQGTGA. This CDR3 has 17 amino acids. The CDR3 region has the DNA TGTGCCAGCAGCAACACAGGGGTTGGTGCGAACACCGGGGAGCTGTTTTTT. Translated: CASSNTGVGANTGELFF. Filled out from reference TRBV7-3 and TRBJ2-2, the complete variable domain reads GAGVSQTPSNKVTEKGKYVELRCDPISGHTALYWYRQSLGQGPEFLIYFQGTGAADDSGLPNDRFFAVRPEGSVSTLKIQRTERGDSAVYLCASSNTGVGANTGELFFGEGSRLTVL.

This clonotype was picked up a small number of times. In nucleotides, the CDR3 is TGTGCCAGCAGCTTAGACCAACAGGGGAGGTACACCTTC. The encoded protein is CASSLDQQGRYTF. V is TRBV11-2 and J is TRBJ1-2; 7 bases match TRBD1. This CDR3 spans 13 amino acids. Looked up from germline, CDR1 is SGHAT and CDR2 is FQNNGV. V was clipped by 0 bases and J by 11 bases; unmatched bases: 6.

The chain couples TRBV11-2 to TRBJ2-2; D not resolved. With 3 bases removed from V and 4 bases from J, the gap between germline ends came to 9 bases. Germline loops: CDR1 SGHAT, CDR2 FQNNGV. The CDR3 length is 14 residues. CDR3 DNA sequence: TGTGCCAGCAGCTTGTACCAGAGCACCGGGGAGCTGTTTTTT. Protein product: CASSLYQSTGELFF.

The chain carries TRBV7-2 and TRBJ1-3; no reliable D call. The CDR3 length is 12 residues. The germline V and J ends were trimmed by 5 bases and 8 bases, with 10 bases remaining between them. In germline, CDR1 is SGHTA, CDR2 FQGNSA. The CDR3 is CASSRTVDTIYF. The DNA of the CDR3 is TGTGCCAGCAGCCGCACTGTGGACACCATATATTTT.

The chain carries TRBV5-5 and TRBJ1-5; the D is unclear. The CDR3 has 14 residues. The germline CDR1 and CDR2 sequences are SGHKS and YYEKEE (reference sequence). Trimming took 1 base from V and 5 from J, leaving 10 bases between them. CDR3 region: CASSLHPSYQPQHF. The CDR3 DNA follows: TGTGCCAGCAGCTTGCATCCCAGCTATCAGCCCCAGCATTTT. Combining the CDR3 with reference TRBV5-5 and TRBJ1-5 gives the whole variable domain DAGVTQSPTHLIKTRGQQVTLRCSPISGHKSVSWYQQVLGQGPQFIFQYYEKEERGRGNFPDRFSARQFPNYSSELNVNALLLGDSALYLCASSLHPSYQPQHFGDGTRLSIL.

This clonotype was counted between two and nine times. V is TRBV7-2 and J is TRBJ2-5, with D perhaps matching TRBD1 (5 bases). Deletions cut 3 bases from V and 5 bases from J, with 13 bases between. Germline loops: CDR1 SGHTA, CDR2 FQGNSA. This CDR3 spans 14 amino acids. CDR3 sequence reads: CASSFGHSGETQYF. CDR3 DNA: TGTGCCAGCAGCTTCGGACATAGTGGGGAGACCCAGTACTTC.

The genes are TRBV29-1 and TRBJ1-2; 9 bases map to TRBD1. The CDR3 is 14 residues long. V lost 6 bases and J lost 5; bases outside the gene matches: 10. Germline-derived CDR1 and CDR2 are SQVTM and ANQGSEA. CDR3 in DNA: TGCAGCGTAACCCAGAGGACAGGGGCTTATGGCTACACCTTC. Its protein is CSVTQRTGAYGYTF.

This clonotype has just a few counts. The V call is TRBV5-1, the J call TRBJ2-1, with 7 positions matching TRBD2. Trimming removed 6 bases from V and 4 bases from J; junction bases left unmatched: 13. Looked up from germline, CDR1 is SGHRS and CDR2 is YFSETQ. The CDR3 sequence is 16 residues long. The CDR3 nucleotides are TGCGCCAGCATCGGGGAGGGCACGCCAGAATACAATGAGCAGTTCTTC. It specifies CASIGEGTPEYNEQFF.

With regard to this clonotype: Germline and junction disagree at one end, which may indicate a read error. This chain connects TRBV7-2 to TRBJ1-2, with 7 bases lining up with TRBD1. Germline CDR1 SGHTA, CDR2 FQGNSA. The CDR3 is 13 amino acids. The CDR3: CASSATGRRGYAF. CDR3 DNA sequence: TGTGCCAGCAGCGCGACAGGGAGACGAGGCTACGCCTTC. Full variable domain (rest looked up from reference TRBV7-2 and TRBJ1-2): GAGVSQSPSNKVTEKGKDVELRCDPISGHTALYWYRQSLGQGLEFLIYFQGNSAPDKSGLPSDRFSAERTGGSVSTLTIQRTQQEDSAVYLCASSATGRRGYAFGSGTRLTVV.

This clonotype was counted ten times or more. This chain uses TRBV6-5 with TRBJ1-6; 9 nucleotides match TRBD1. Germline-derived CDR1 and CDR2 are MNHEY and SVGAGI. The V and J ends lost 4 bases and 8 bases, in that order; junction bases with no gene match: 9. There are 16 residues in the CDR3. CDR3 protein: CASSFLTGTGYSPLHF. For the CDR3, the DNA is TGTGCCAGCAGTTTCCTAACCGGGACAGGGTATTCACCCCTCCACTTT.

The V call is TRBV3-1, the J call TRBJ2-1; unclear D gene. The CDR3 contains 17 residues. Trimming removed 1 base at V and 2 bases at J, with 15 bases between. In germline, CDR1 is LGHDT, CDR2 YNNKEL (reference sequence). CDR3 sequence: CASSQGRSPSPYNEQFF. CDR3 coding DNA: TGTGCCAGCAGCCAAGGTAGATCCCCCAGTCCCTACAATGAGCAGTTCTTC.

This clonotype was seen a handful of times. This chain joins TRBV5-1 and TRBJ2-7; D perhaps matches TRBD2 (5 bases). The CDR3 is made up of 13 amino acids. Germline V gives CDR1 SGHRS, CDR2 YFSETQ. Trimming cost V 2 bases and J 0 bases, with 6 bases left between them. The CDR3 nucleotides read TGCGCCAGCAGCTTTGGGAGCTCCTACGAGCAGTACTTC. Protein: CASSFGSSYEQYF. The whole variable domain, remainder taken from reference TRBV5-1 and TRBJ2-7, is KAGVTQTPRYLIKTRGQQVTLSCSPISGHRSVSWYQQTPGQGLQFLFEYFSETQRNKGNFPGRFSGRQFSNSRSEMNVSTLELGDSALYLCASSFGSSYEQYFGPGTRLTVT.

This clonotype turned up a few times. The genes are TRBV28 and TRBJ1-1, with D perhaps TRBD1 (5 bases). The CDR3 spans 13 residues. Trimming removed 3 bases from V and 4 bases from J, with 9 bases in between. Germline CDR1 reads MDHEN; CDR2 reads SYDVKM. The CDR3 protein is CASSFGGFTEAFF. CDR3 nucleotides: TGTGCCAGCAGTTTCGGGGGGTTCACTGAAGCTTTCTTT.

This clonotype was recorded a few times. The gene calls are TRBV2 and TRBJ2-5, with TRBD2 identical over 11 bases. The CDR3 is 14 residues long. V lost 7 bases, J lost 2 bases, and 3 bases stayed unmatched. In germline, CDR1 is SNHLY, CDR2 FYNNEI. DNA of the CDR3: TGTGCCAGCAATCTAGCGGGAGGACAAGAGACCCAGTACTTC. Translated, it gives CASNLAGGQETQYF. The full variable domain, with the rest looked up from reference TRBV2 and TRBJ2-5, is EPEVTQTPSHQVTQMGQEVILRCVPISNHLYFYWYRQILGQKVEFLVSFYNNEISEKSEIFDDQFSVERPDGSNFTLKIRSTKLEDSAMYFCASNLAGGQETQYFGPGTRLLVL.

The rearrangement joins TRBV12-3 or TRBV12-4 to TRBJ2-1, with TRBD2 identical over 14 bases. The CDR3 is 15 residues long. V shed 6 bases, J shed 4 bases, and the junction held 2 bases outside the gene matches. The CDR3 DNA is TGTGCCAGCAGAGGGACTAGCGGGAGATACAATGAGCAGTTCTTC. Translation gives CASRGTSGRYNEQFF.

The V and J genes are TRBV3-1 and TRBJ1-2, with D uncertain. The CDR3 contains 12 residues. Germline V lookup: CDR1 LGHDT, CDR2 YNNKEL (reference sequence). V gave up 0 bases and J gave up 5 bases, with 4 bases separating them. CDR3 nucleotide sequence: TGTGCCAGCAGCCAAGACAGATATGGCTACACCTTC. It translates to CASSQDRYGYTF.